Ten or more counts support the clone carrying this TCR beta chain. The sample belongs to a study of neurological immune-mediated disorders. CDR3 length: 13 amino acids. Germline CDR1 SQVTM, CDR2 ANQGSEA. With 6 bases removed from V and 5 bases from J, the gap between germline ends came to 16 bases. MiXCR, applied by TCRdb to the 5' RACE reads, yields one record per CDR3 protein. There are fewer than 30,000 distinct CDR3 sequences in the sample; under 8.5% occur only once, and about 4.5% lies in the top ten. The source of this sequence is a woman in her 40s in good health. Sequencing was performed on PBMCs. V gene TRBV29-1 combines with J gene TRBJ2-5; no definite D call. Here the CDR3 DNA reads TGCAGCGTACGTCCCAGGTTTTCGGAGACCCAGTACTTC. It encodes CSVRPRFSETQYF.